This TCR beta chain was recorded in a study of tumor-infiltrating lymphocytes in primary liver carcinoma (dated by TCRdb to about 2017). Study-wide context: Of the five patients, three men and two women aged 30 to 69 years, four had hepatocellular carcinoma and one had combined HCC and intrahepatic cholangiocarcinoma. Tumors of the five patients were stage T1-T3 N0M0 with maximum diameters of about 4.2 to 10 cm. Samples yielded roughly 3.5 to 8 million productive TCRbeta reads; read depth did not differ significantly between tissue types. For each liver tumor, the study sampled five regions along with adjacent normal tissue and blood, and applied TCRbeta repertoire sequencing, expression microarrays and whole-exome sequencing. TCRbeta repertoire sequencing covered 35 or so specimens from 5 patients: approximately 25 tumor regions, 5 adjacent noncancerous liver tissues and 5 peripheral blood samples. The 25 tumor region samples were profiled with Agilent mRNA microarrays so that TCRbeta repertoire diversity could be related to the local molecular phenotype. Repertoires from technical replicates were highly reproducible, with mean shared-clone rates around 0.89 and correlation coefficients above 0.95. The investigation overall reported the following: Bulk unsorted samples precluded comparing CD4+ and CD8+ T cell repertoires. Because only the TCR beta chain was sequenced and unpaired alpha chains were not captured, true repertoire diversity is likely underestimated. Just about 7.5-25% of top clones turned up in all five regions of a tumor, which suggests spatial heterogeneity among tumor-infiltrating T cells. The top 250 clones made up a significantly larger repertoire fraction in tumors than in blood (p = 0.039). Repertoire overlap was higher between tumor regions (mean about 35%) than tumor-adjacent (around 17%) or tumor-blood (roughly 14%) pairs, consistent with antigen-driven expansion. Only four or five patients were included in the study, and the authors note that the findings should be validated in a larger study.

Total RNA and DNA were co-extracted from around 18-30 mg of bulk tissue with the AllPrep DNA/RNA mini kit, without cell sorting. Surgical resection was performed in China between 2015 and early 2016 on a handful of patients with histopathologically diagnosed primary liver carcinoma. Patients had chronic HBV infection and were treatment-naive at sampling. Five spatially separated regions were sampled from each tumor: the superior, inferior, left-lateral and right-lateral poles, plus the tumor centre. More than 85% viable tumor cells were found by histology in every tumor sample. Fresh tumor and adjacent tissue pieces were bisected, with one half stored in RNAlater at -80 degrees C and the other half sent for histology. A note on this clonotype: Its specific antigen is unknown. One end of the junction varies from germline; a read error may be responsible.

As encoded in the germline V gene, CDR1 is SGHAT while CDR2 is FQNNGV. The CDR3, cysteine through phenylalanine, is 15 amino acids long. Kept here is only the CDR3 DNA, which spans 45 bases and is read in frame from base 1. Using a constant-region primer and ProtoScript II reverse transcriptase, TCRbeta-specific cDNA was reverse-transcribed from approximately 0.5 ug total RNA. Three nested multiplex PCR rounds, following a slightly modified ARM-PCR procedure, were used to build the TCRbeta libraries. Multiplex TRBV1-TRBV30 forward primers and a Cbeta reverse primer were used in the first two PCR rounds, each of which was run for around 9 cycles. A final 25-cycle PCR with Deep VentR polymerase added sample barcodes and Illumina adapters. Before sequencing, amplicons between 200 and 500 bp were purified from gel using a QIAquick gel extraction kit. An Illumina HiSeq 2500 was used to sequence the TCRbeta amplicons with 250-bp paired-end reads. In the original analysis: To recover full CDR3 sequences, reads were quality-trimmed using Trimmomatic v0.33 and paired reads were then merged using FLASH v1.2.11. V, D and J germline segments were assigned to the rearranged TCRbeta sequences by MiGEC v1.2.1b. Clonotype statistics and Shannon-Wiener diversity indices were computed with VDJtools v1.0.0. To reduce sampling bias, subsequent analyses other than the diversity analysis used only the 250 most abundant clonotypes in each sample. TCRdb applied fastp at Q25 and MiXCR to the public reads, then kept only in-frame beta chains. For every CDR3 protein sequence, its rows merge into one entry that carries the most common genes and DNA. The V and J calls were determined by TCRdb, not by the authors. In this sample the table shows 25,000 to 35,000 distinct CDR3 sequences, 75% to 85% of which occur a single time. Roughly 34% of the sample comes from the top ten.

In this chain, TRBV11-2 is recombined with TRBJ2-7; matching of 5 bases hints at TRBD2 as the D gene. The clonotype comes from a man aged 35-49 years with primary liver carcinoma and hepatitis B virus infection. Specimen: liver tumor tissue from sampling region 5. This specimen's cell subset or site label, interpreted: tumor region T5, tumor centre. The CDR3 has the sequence CTSNLSSGITYVQYF. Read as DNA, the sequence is TGTACCAGCAACTTATCCTCGGGGATTACCTACGTGCAGTACTTC.